This TCR beta chain was captured by sequencing in a study of blood T cell repertoires in COVID-19. Whole-study context: Material from acute and convalescent COVID-19 was sourced from the United States, Italy and Spain.

As handled by the study authors: Reference gene primer amplification in the assay estimated nucleated cell counts. Method: immunoSEQ multiplex PCR; TCRdb's copy keeps in-frame clones and lacks some. Clonal size and the V and J genes are those of that table, whereas D and trimming came from the DNA. The repertoire includes about 36,000 clones, approximately 90% of them detected once, and roughly 5% sits in the top ten. CDR1 and CDR2 from the germline V gene are LNHDA and SQIVND (reference sequence). The CDR3 is made up of 19 amino acids. Germline trimming cut 6 bases from V and 0 bases from J; bases unmatched to any gene: 15.

Sequenced input: peripheral blood. The sequence came from a human donor in a cohort sampled during active COVID-19. The chain carries TRBV19 and TRBJ2-2, with TRBD2 matching 8 bases. The CDR3 nucleotides read TGTGCCAGTAGACACCGAAATTCGGGGGGGAGGGCGAACACCGGGGAGCTGTTTTTT. Translation: CASRHRNSGGRANTGELFF.